This T cell receptor beta chain emerged from a study of blood T cells in healthy people across ages. Study-wide findings and caveats: The percentage of naive T cells correlated strongly with TCR beta diversity.

The V gene's germline CDR1 is MNHEY and CDR2 SVGEGT. The J segment lost 6 bases and the V segment lost 6 bases, leaving 7 bases of the junction unmatched. CDR3 length equals 15 residues. Points on this clonotype: The antigen remains unidentified.

Alongside a J-beta primer mix, a sample-barcoded 5' primer served in a second PCR lasting about 7 to 12 cycles. Every cDNA was tagged by a template-switch adaptor with 12 random nucleotides. TCRdb independently ran MiXCR on the 5' RACE reads; one entry per CDR3 protein. The sample records hundreds of thousands of distinct CDR3 sequences, 50% to 65% being singletons. Sequences were obtained from blood. The source is an elderly man in good health. V and J are TRBV6-2 or TRBV6-3 and TRBJ1-5, with 11 nucleotides matching TRBD1. The CDR3 coding sequence is TGTGCCAGCAGCTTAGGACAGGGGGCCAGTCAGCCCCAGCATTTT. It codes for CASSLGQGASQPQHF.